This TCR beta chain was retrieved from a study of OX40 agonist ivuxolimab in advanced cancers. Study in general: In three patients, partial responses were observed, one with hepatocellular carcinoma and two with cutaneous melanoma.

Note on this clone: The antigen is not known.

The assay was immunoSEQ multiplex PCR, and TCRdb's table has in-frame clones only and misses some. Of approximately 75,000 clones in the sample, about nine tenths were seen once. The V segment lost 6 bases and the J segment 8 bases; nucleotides outside the gene matches: 12. CDR3 length equals 15 residues. Germline lookup yields CDR1 MNHEY and CDR2 SMNVEV (reference sequence). The study, taken as a whole, reports: There was clonal expansion of CD4+ and CD8+ blood T cells by week 6 at 0.1 to 3.0 mg/kg. Expanded clones were, on average, more numerous among CD8+ T cells than CD4+.

Sequencing was performed on CD4+ or CD8+ T cells sorted from blood, taken in a trial of the OX40 agonist ivuxolimab. The clonotype originates from an adult with an advanced solid tumor such as melanoma, head and neck, liver or kidney cancer. The chain has TRBV27 and TRBJ2-1, with 8 positions matching TRBD2. In nucleotides, the CDR3 is TGTGCCAGCAGAATACAGGGACTAGGGGTATATGAGCAGTTCTTC. This codes for CASRIQGLGVYEQFF.